This TCR beta chain was sequenced during a study of neoadjuvant anti-PD-1 for oral cavity cancer. Study context: Patients mostly received three to four biweekly nivolumab doses at 3 mg/kg before surgery.

Only in-frame clones appear in the TCRdb table, and some are missing; sequencing was by immunoSEQ multiplex PCR. The sample lists more than 7,000 clones; 50% to 75% were seen once. The germline V gene encodes CDR1 WNHNN and CDR2 SYGVQD (reference sequence). Trimming left V 0 bases short and J 9 bases short, with 12 bases between. The CDR3 covers 14 residues. The chain couples TRBV10-1 to TRBJ2-1; D is possibly TRBD1 or TRBD2 (6 bases each). The input for sequencing was tumor tissue, taken before nivolumab (anti-PD-1) treatment. This clonotype was sampled from a person aged 35 to 85 with oral cavity squamous cell carcinoma. CDR3 in DNA: TGCGCCAGCAGTGAGTCCGGGAGCAGGGGTGAGCAGTTCTTC. Translated, it gives CASSESGSRGEQFF.